What follows are 19 T cell receptor beta chains derived from one specimen sequenced in a study of OX40 agonist ivuxolimab in advanced cancers. TCRdb's copy holds only in-frame clones and misses some; the assay was immunoSEQ multiplex PCR. The repertoire has approximately 71,000 clones, roughly 94% of them found once; the top ten carry 15% to 18%. The material sequenced was CD4+ or CD8+ T cells sorted from blood, taken in a trial of the OX40 agonist ivuxolimab. These receptors came from an adult with an advanced solid tumor such as melanoma, head and neck, liver or kidney cancer.

The gene calls are TRBV4-2 and TRBJ2-7; weak D call: TRBD1 (5 bases). V was cut by 0 bases and J by 1 base, with 22 bases left in between. Germline-derived CDR1 and CDR2 are LGHNA and YNFKEQ. The CDR3 consists of 19 residues. The CDR3 region has the DNA TGTGCCAGCAGCCAAGAGTGGGCCCTGGGGCAGCGTTTTTCCTACGAGCAGTACTTC. Its translation is CASSQEWALGQRFSYEQYF.

The rearrangement joins TRBV5-1 to TRBJ2-7, with unresolved D. The CDR3 is 16 amino acids. Germline V gene lookup returns CDR1 SGHRS and CDR2 YFSETQ. With 3 bases removed from V and 5 bases from J, the gap between germline ends came to 21 bases. CDR3 region: CASSSRAMRPSHEQYF. CDR3 nucleotide sequence: TGCGCCAGCAGCTCTCGAGCAATGAGACCCAGTCACGAGCAGTACTTC.

This CDR3 is CASSAKKLFF. The CDR3 bases are TGTGCCAGCAGTGCAAAGAAACTGTTTTTT. This chain links TRBV2 with TRBJ1-4; D gene ambiguous. V was clipped by 4 bases and J by 11 bases, with 5 bases between them. The CDR3 spans 10 residues. Germline V gene lookup returns CDR1 SNHLY and CDR2 FYNNEI.

The genes are TRBV7-9 and TRBJ1-5, with TRBD1 matching 7 bases. This CDR3 region has 14 residues. The trim removed 4 bases at V and 3 bases at J, leaving 3 bases unmatched. Germline V lookup: CDR1 SEHNR, CDR2 FQNEAQ (reference sequence). CDR3 bases: TGTGCCAGCAGCTCGGGACAGATCAATCAGCCCCAGCATTTT. This encodes CASSSGQINQPQHF. Full variable domain (rest looked up from reference TRBV7-9 and TRBJ1-5): DTGVSQNPRHKITKRGQNVTFRCDPISEHNRLYWYRQTLGQGPEFLTYFQNEAQLEKSRLLSDRFSAERPKGSFSTLEIQRTEQGDSAMYLCASSSGQINQPQHFGDGTRLSIL.

This sequence joins TRBV29-1 and TRBJ2-3; 7 positions match TRBD1. Germline V gives CDR1 SQVTM, CDR2 ANQGSEA. V was pared by 6 bases and J by 0 bases, with 6 bases of the junction left unmatched. This CDR3 has 14 residues. The chain's CDR3 is CSVGWGQSTDTQYF. As DNA, the CDR3 is TGCAGCGTGGGGTGGGGACAGAGCACAGATACGCAGTATTTT.

This clone has just one count. This chain links TRBV30 with TRBJ2-2; no reliable D call. Between the trimmed V and J ends, which lost 0 bases and 13 bases, there was a span of 12 bases. The CDR3 spans 12 residues. Germline loops: CDR1 GTSNPN, CDR2 SVGIG (reference sequence). In DNA form, the CDR3 reads TGTGCCTGGAGTGTGTCGCCCCGGGTGCTGTTTTTT. The encoded protein is CAWSVSPRVLFF.

The chain combines TRBV11-2 with TRBJ1-6, with unresolved D. The V and J ends lost 2 bases and 0 bases respectively, with 17 bases between them. CDR1 and CDR2 (germline): SGHAT, FQNNGV. The CDR3 spans 19 residues. The CDR3 loop reads CASSLPPGSPSSYNSPLHF. The DNA for the CDR3 is TGTGCCAGCAGCTTACCCCCCGGTAGTCCCAGCTCCTATAATTCACCCCTCCACTTT.

The CDR3 region has the DNA TGCAGCGTTGAGGGCGGGCTCTATGGCTACACCTTC. Its translation is CSVEGGLYGYTF. The rearrangement uses TRBV29-1 and TRBJ1-2; no clear D. This CDR3 has 12 amino acids. The V end lost 3 bases, the J end lost 4 bases, and 9 bases lay between the germline ends. CDR1 SQVTM and CDR2 ANQGSEA come from the germline V gene.

The CDR3: CASSLQGGAPTDTQYF. DNA of the CDR3: TGTGCCAGCAGTTTACAGGGAGGGGCCCCAACAGATACGCAGTATTTT. The chain carries TRBV27 and TRBJ2-3, with 7 bases lining up with TRBD2. With 2 bases clipped from V and 3 bases from J, the junction kept 8 bases outside the gene matches. CDR3 length: 16 residues. Germline CDR1 reads MNHEY; CDR2 reads SMNVEV (reference sequence).

This rearrangement joins TRBV6-5 to TRBJ1-1, with TRBD1 matching over 7 bases. V lost 8 bases, J lost 1 base, and 1 base stayed unmatched. This CDR3 has 12 amino acids. Germline CDR1 MNHEY, CDR2 SVGAGI. The CDR3 nucleotides read TGTGCCAGCGGGACAGCGAACACTGAAGCTTTCTTT. This encodes CASGTANTEAFF.

The J gene is TRBJ1-2, the V gene TRBV4-2, with D unresolved. Germline loops: CDR1 LGHNA, CDR2 YNFKEQ. The V end was cut by 0 bases, the J end by 8 bases, with 10 bases between. The CDR3 length is 13 residues. The CDR3 loop reads CASSQDRSDGYTF. The CDR3 nucleotides read TGTGCCAGCAGCCAAGACAGGTCGGACGGCTACACCTTC.

V usage is TRBV9 and J usage is TRBJ1-2; D not certain. Deletions cut 4 bases from V and 0 bases from J, with 16 bases between. The germline CDR1 and CDR2 sequences are SGDLS and YYNGEE. This CDR3 spans 16 amino acids. For the CDR3, the DNA is TGTGCCAGCAGCCCCCCCAGCGCTTTAGCTAACTATGGCTACACCTTC. It is translated as CASSPPSALANYGYTF.

This chain connects TRBV4-3 to TRBJ2-7; 15 positions match TRBD2. Germline assignment: CDR1 LGHNA and CDR2 YSLEER. The CDR3 length is 17 residues. The junction had 4 bases not matched to a gene; V was cut back by 1 base and J by 3 bases. The CDR3 DNA reads as TGCGCCAGCAGCCAAGGGTTGGGACTAGCGGGAGGCTACGAGCAGTACTTC. It translates to CASSQGLGLAGGYEQYF.

The chain is built from TRBV5-5 and TRBJ1-1; D is uncertain. Germline V lookup: CDR1 SGHKS, CDR2 YYEKEE (reference sequence). Trimming took 1 base from V and 3 from J, leaving 4 bases between them. This CDR3 has 12 residues. The CDR3 spells CASSLLDTEAFF. The CDR3 nucleotides are TGTGCCAGCAGCTTGTTGGACACTGAAGCTTTCTTT.

This chain links TRBV7-9 with TRBJ2-3; 13 nucleotides agree with TRBD2. This CDR3 has 14 residues. CDR1 SEHNR and CDR2 FQNEAQ come from the germline V gene (reference sequence). V shed 5 bases, J shed 6 bases, and the junction held 2 bases outside the gene matches. In nucleotides, the CDR3 is TGTGCCAGCAGCCAGACTAGCGGGGGGGATACGCAGTATTTT. The encoded protein is CASSQTSGGDTQYF.

The V and J genes are TRBV5-1 and TRBJ2-7, with 11 nucleotides matching TRBD1. Trimming at V came to 0 bases and at J to 4 bases, leaving 3 bases not matched to a gene. The CDR3 has 15 residues. Germline CDR1 is SGHRS and CDR2 is YFSETQ. The CDR3 coding sequence is TGCGCCAGCAGCTTGGGGACAGGGGGCTGGTACGAGCAGTACTTC. It codes for CASSLGTGGWYEQYF.

The chain employs TRBV6-5 and TRBJ2-1; 7 nucleotides match TRBD2. V lost 7 bases and J lost 2; bases outside the gene matches: 2. In germline, CDR1 is MNHEY, CDR2 SVGAGI. The CDR3 sequence is 13 residues long. The CDR3 loop is CASTGRPYNEQFF. CDR3 coding DNA: TGTGCCAGCACCGGGAGGCCCTACAATGAGCAGTTCTTC.

The chain combines TRBV4-1 with TRBJ1-2; 11 bases align to TRBD1. Germline V gene sequence: CDR1 MGHRA, CDR2 YSYEKL. This CDR3 is built from 15 residues. V trimming: 0 bases; J trimming: 4 bases; junction bases outside the gene matches: 1. CDR3 sequence (DNA): TGCGCCAGCAGCCAAGAAGGGACAGGGGGCTATGGCTACACCTTC. Its translation is CASSQEGTGGYGYTF.

The rearrangement joins TRBV7-2 to TRBJ1-2, with 7 bases that match TRBD1. The V gene end was trimmed by 5 bases and the J gene end by 3 bases; junction bases not matched to a gene: 6. Germline loops: CDR1 SGHTA, CDR2 FQGNSA. The CDR3 totals 14 residues. This CDR3 is CASSQTGSDYGYTF. DNA for the CDR3: TGTGCCAGCAGCCAGACAGGGTCGGACTATGGCTACACCTTC.